This entry describes one TCR beta chain. The sample comes from a study of cytomegalovirus exposure and HLA in healthy donors. The length of the CDR3 is 13 residues. CDR1 GTSNPN and CDR2 SVGIG come from the germline V gene (reference sequence). The V end was cut by 3 bases, the J end by 3 bases, with 12 bases between. PCR amplification relied on 60 Vbeta primers (plus 13 Jbeta primers). Profiled with immunoSEQ multiplex PCR; TCRdb holds only in-frame clones, not every one. The sample holds some 170,000 clones, 80% seen once. The sequencing input was PBMCs. V is TRBV30 and J is TRBJ2-7; no clear D. This TCR was recovered from a man younger than 45 in good health and CMV-seronegative. This chain's CDR3 is CAWSPGSFYEQYF. In DNA, the CDR3 is TGTGCCTGGAGCCCCGGGTCCTTCTACGAGCAGTACTTC.